This T cell receptor beta chain was sequenced for a study of human T cells and chemical hapten exposure. The V gene end was trimmed by 5 bases and the J gene end by 2 bases; junction bases not matched to a gene: 5. Germline values: CDR1 LNHNV, CDR2 YYDKDF (reference sequence). This CDR3 contains 15 residues. TCRdb ran MiXCR on the RACE reads and lists one entry per CDR3 protein. This sample has some 200,000 distinct CDR3 sequences, with under 25% found just once. Time point: patch test 1, 2 weeks after DPC sensitization. Treatment reported: therapeutic diphenylcyclopropenone sensitization with weekly scalp DPC. This clonotype showed up just a few times.

The TCR comes from a woman aged 45 to 65 with alopecia areata. Some clones in this sample may be carry-over from other donors' samples. The material sequenced was whole blood, taken in connection with sensitization to the hapten diphenylcyclopropenone (DPC). The rearrangement joins TRBV15 to TRBJ1-4; TRBD1 matches 7 bases. DNA of the CDR3: TGTGCCACCAGCGAACGGGACAGCACTAATGAAAAACTGTTTTTT. Translation gives CATSERDSTNEKLFF.